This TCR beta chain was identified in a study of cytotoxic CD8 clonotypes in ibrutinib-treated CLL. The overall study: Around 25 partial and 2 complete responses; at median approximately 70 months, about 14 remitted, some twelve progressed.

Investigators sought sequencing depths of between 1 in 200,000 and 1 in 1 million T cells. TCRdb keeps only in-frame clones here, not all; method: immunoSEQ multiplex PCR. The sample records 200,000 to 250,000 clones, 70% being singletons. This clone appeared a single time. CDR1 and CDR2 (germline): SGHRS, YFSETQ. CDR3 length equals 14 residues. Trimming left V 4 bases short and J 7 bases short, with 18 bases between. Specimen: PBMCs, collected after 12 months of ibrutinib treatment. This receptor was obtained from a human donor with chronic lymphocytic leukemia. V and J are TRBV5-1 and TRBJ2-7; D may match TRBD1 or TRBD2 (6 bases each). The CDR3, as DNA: TGCGCCAGCAGCCCCGGGGGCGAGGGTCAGGAGCAGTACTTC. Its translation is CASSPGGEGQEQYF.